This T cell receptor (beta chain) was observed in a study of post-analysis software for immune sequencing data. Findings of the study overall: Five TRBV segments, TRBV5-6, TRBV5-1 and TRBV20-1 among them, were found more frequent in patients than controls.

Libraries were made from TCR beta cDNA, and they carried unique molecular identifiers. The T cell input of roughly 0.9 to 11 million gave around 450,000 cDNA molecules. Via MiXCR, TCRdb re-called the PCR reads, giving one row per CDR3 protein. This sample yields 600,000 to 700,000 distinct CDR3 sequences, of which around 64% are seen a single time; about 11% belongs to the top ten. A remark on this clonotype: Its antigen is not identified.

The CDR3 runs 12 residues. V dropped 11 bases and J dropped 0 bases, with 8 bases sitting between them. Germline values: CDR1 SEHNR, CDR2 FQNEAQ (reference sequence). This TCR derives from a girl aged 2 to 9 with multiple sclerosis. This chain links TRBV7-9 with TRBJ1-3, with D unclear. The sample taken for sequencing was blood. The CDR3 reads CAGKDSGNTIYF. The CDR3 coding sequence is TGTGCCGGGAAGGACTCTGGAAACACCATATATTTT.